The rows below give T cell receptor beta chains drawn from one sample of a study of cytomegalovirus exposure and HLA in healthy donors. Profiling relied on immunoSEQ multiplex PCR, and the TCRdb table lists in-frame clones only, not all of them. The sample contains over 65,000 clones, more than 60% of which appear only once. The sample taken for sequencing was PBMCs. The receptors were sampled from a middle-aged man in good health and CMV-seronegative. Each CDR3 is given with its conserved first and last residue. Each record gives: clone size, V gene, J gene, D gene, CDR3 DNA, CDR3 protein. D genes are given only for firm matches. Some rows have no size entry. The others give once, few or many, or a class for an expanded clone.

NA	TRBV15	TRBJ2-7	NA	TGTGCCACCAGCAGAGCCGGACAGAGCTACGAGCAGTACTTC	CATSRAGQSYEQYF
NA	TRBV10-2	TRBJ1-2	TRBD1	TGCGCCAGCAGCCCGACAGGGTGGGGAGGCTACACCTTC	CASSPTGWGGYTF
many	TRBV6-1	TRBJ2-1	TRBD2	TGTGCCAGCAGTGAAGCTAGCGGGAGCTACAATGAGCAGTTCTTC	CASSEASGSYNEQFF
many	TRBV10-3	TRBJ1-6	NA	TGTGCCATCAGTGAGACAAAGAATTCACCCCTCCACTTT	CAISETKNSPLHF
few	TRBV27	TRBJ1-6	NA	TGTGCCAGCAGTGACGGGAGGCGGAATTCACCCCTCCACTTT	CASSDGRRNSPLHF
few	TRBV27	TRBJ1-2	NA	TGTGCCAGCTGGTCATCGGCAGGCGGGTCTCTGACCTATGGCTACACCTTC	CASWSSAGGSLTYGYTF
NA	TRBV6-5	TRBJ1-5	NA	TGTGCCAGCCGCCCGACAGGCGTCCAGCCCCAGCATTTT	CASRPTGVQPQHF
NA	TRBV5-4	TRBJ1-1	TRBD1	TGTGCCAGCGGTGGACAGGGAACTTTGAACACTGAAGCTTTCTTT	CASGGQGTLNTEAFF
NA	TRBV19	TRBJ2-3	TRBD1	TGTGCCAGTAGGGGACAGGGCAGCACAGATACGCAGTATTTT	CASRGQGSTDTQYF
NA	TRBV10-3	TRBJ1-1	TRBD1	TGTGCCATCAGTGGACAGGGGGCGCAGAAAGAAGCTTTCTTT	CAISGQGAQKEAFF
once	TRBV30	TRBJ2-7	NA	TGTGCCTGGAGTGTACTCGGGAAGAGCTCCTACGAGCAGTACTTC	CAWSVLGKSSYEQYF
few	TRBV2	TRBJ1-2	TRBD1	TGTGCCAGCAGTGTGGGCCCGGGACAGGCCTATGGCTACACCTTC	CASSVGPGQAYGYTF
NA	TRBV6-1	TRBJ1-4	NA	TGTGCCAGCAGTAGCCATGCAACTAATGAAAAACTGTTTTTT	CASSSHATNEKLFF
NA	TRBV28	TRBJ1-5	TRBD1	TGTGCCAGCACCACACCAGGGGGACAGCCCCAGCATTTT	CASTTPGGQPQHF
NA	TRBV6-1	TRBJ1-4	NA	TGTGCCAGCAGTGAAGCGGCGGAGGGGCAGGAAAAACTGTTTTTT	CASSEAAEGQEKLFF
once	TRBV5-1	TRBJ2-5	NA	TGCGCCAGCACCCGCGCGTTGCAAGAGACCCAGTACTTC	CASTRALQETQYF
once	TRBV29-1	TRBJ1-2	NA	TGCAGCGTTGAAGACGAGGGAGACTATGGCTACACCTTC	CSVEDEGDYGYTF
few	TRBV18	TRBJ1-4	NA	TGTGCCAGCTCACAAGACAGGATACAAGAAAAACTGTTTTTT	CASSQDRIQEKLFF
NA	TRBV28	TRBJ1-3	NA	TGTGCCAGCAGCGCAGGCTCCTCTGGAAACACCATATATTTT	CASSAGSSGNTIYF
NA	TRBV30	TRBJ1-3	NA	TGTGCCTGGAGAGTCCCCCCCTGGGGCCGGCGGGGAAACACCATATATTTT	CAWRVPPWGRRGNTIYF
few	TRBV2	TRBJ1-2	NA	TGTGCCAGCAGGGACCCCGGACAGAACTATGGCTACACCTTC	CASRDPGQNYGYTF
NA	TRBV7-8	TRBJ2-2	NA	TGTGCCAGCAGCCCCTCCCAGACCGGGGAGCTGTTTTTT	CASSPSQTGELFF
NA	TRBV28	TRBJ1-5	NA	TGTGCCATCATCTCAGGGGACCTCAATCAGCCCCAGCATTTT	CAIISGDLNQPQHF